This T cell receptor beta chain was obtained from a study of identical twins. Whole-study results and caveats: Sharing of beta out-of-frame sequences by twins showed a weaker excess. Those out-of-frame alpha sequences shared by twins showed an excess of low generation probability.

TCRdb called the 5' RACE reads again in MiXCR, with one record for every CDR3 protein. This table holds about 530,000 distinct CDR3 sequences, nearly 15% found once. This clonotype came up a few times. Its antigen remains unidentified. The same sample was also studied in work on yellow fever vaccine responses in identical twins. That work adds: Reportedly, the response of twins' T cells to the vaccine seemed partly convergent, partly personalized.

Specimen: CD4+ T cells sorted from blood. The TCR originated in a woman between 18 and 30 years old in good health.

CDR3 amino acids: CASSSPGGREPEAFF. CDR3 DNA: TGTGCCAGCAGTTCTCCCGGCGGGAGGGAACCGGAAGCTTTCTTT. V is TRBV27 and J is TRBJ1-1; D is ambiguous. The CDR3 extends over 15 amino acids. V was clipped by 4 bases and J by 8 bases, with 20 bases between them. Germline CDR1 reads MNHEY; CDR2 reads SMNVEV (reference sequence).